Below, 20 T cell receptor beta chains from the same sample are listed, as sequenced in a study of blood T cells in healthy people across ages. Sample-barcoded 5' priming and a J-beta primer mix drove a second PCR of about 7 to 11 cycles. TCRdb re-called the 5' RACE reads through MiXCR, storing one row per CDR3 protein. The table includes 700,000 or so distinct CDR3 sequences, around 41% detected once. The material sequenced was blood. Every receptor here comes from a man older than 75 in good health.

This clonotype was detected only a few times. The V gene is TRBV20-1, the J gene TRBJ2-4, with D tentatively TRBD1 or TRBD2 (6 bases each). TRBJ2-7 matches the DNA end more closely, so the J call is doubtful. CDR3 length equals 14 residues. Germline CDR1 and CDR2: DFQATT and SNEGSKA (reference sequence). The chain's CDR3 is CSASRRDILYEQYF. The CDR3 bases are TGCAGTGCTAGCAGGCGGGACATATTATACGAGCAGTACTTC.

This chain links TRBV20-1 with TRBJ2-1; TRBD2 agrees at 11 bases. Germline CDR1 DFQATT, CDR2 SNEGSKA (reference sequence). This CDR3 has 20 amino acids. Unmatched junction bases numbered 14, after V lost 0 bases and J lost 1 base. The CDR3 protein is CSAREILRLAGTSSYNEQFF. The CDR3 nucleotides are TGCAGTGCTAGAGAAATTTTGCGACTAGCGGGGACAAGTTCCTACAATGAGCAGTTCTTC.

V usage is TRBV29-1 and J usage is TRBJ2-1, with 7 bases identical to TRBD2. Per the germline V gene, CDR1 is SQVTM and CDR2 is ANQGSEA. V was clipped by 8 bases and J by 7 bases; unmatched bases: 8. This CDR3 contains 12 residues. The CDR3: CSRSGASNEQFF. CDR3 nucleotide sequence: TGCAGCCGCAGCGGGGCGTCGAATGAGCAGTTCTTC.

V is TRBV7-2 and J is TRBJ1-5; possibly TRBD1 for D (5 bases). From germline, CDR1 is SGHTA and CDR2 FQGNSA. The CDR3 is made up of 17 amino acids. The V end was cut by 6 bases, the J end by 1 base, with 19 bases between. The CDR3 coding sequence is TGTACCAGCAGTCCTTTGTCGGGCCCAGGGAGCAATCAGCCCCAGCATTTT. It specifies CTSSPLSGPGSNQPQHF.

This clonotype was found a few times. V is TRBV7-9 and J is TRBJ2-7; the D is unclear. The CDR3 has 11 residues. Germline CDR1 reads SEHNR; CDR2 reads FQNEAQ (reference sequence). Trimming cost V 9 bases and J 5 bases, with 11 bases left between them. CDR3 residues: CARPGWNEQYF. The DNA of the CDR3 is TGTGCCAGACCCGGGTGGAACGAGCAGTACTTC.

V is TRBV6-5 and J is TRBJ2-7; D may be TRBD2 (5 bases). This CDR3 region has 17 residues. Germline V gene lookup returns CDR1 MNHEY and CDR2 SVGAGI. V lost 0 bases to trimming and J lost 3 bases, with 18 bases between them. The CDR3 protein is CASSYSPGVPGDYEQYF. CDR3 DNA: TGTGCCAGCAGTTACTCGCCCGGGGTGCCGGGTGACTACGAGCAGTACTTC.

This clonotype was counted between two and nine times. V usage is TRBV28 and J usage is TRBJ2-1; 7 nucleotides match TRBD1. CDR1 and CDR2 (germline): MDHEN, SYDVKM. CDR3 size: 14 residues. The junction had 2 bases not matched to a gene; V was cut back by 1 base and J by 5 bases. This chain's CDR3 is CASSLYDRDNEQFF. CDR3 DNA: TGTGCCAGCAGTTTATATGACAGGGACAATGAGCAGTTCTTC.

J is TRBJ2-1 and V is TRBV10-2; perhaps TRBD2 as D (6 bases). The V end was cut by 2 bases, the J end by 8 bases, with 16 bases between. This CDR3 is built from 15 residues. CDR1 WSHSY and CDR2 SAAADI come from the germline V gene. CDR3 region: CASSEETWRDDEQFF. The CDR3, as DNA: TGCGCCAGCAGTGAGGAGACCTGGAGGGACGATGAGCAGTTCTTC.

The DNA for the CDR3 is TGTGCCAGCAGAGAAGGGCCCGGGGAGACCCAGTACTTC. It yields the protein CASREGPGETQYF. The genes are TRBV7-9 and TRBJ2-5; D uncertain. Germline V gene lookup returns CDR1 SEHNR and CDR2 FQNEAQ (reference sequence). V was shortened by 6 bases and J by 5 bases, with 13 bases between the two germline ends. CDR3 length: 13 residues.

A few counts support this clonotype. This chain uses TRBV11-3 with TRBJ2-5; unclear D gene. This CDR3 contains 14 residues. The germline V gene has CDR1 SGHNT and CDR2 YENEEA. V was pared by 5 bases and J by 1 base, with 11 bases between. In DNA, the CDR3 is TGTGCCAGCAGCCCCCCGGGCCCCCAAGAGACCCAGTACTTC. Protein: CASSPPGPQETQYF.

The chain is built from TRBV12-3 or TRBV12-4 and TRBJ2-6; 9 bases fit TRBD1. With V trimmed by 5 bases and J by 5 bases, 4 bases remained unmatched. The CDR3 covers 15 residues. CDR3 in amino acids: CASSRDRARANVLTF. CDR3 in DNA: TGTGCCAGCAGTCGGGACAGGGCCCGGGCCAACGTCCTGACTTTC.

The table lists this clonotype with a few counts. The chain joins TRBV20-1 to TRBJ2-5, with 10 positions matching TRBD1. Germline V lookup: CDR1 DFQATT, CDR2 SNEGSKA (reference sequence). Losses at the gene ends were 6 bases for V and 0 bases for J; bases not matched to a gene: 10. The CDR3 extends over 16 amino acids. The CDR3 loop reads CSAQGRTGGYQETQYF. The CDR3 coding sequence is TGCAGTGCACAAGGCCGGACAGGGGGGTACCAAGAGACCCAGTACTTC.

The chain uses TRBV12-3 or TRBV12-4 and TRBJ2-3, with 8 bases aligning to TRBD2. The CDR3 runs 15 residues. V lost 10 bases to trimming and J lost 3 bases; unmatched junction nucleotides: 12. CDR3 protein: CATRGGGRGTDTQYF. The CDR3, as DNA: TGTGCCACGAGAGGCGGGGGGCGCGGGACAGATACGCAGTATTTT.

About this clonotype itself: The junction does not match germline at one end; this may be a read error. This chain joins TRBV28 and TRBJ2-1, with 8 bases aligning to TRBD2. CDR3 length: 14 amino acids. Germline loops: CDR1 MDHEN, CDR2 SYDVKM. As DNA, the CDR3 is TGTGCCAGCAGGGGCGGACTAGCCTACAATGAGCGGTTCTTC. Translated, it gives CASRGGLAYNERFF.

This clonotype has a handful of counts. The V and J genes are TRBV4-1 and TRBJ2-7, with no clear D. The tail of the sequence fits TRBJ2-5 better, so the J call may be wrong. This CDR3 contains 12 residues. Germline V gene sequence: CDR1 MGHRA, CDR2 YSYEKL. CDR3 coding DNA: TGCGCCAGCAGCCAAGATTTCGAGACCCAGTACTTC. Translating gives CASSQDFETQYF.

The chain couples TRBV4-3 to TRBJ2-3, with 9 bases that match TRBD2. J gave up 9 bases and V 0 bases, and 10 bases lay outside the gene matches. The CDR3 totals 16 residues. The germline CDR1 and CDR2 sequences are LGHNA and YSLEER. CDR3 loop: CASSQEQGLALSTQYF. The CDR3 DNA reads as TGCGCCAGCAGCCAAGAGCAAGGACTAGCGCTCAGCACGCAGTATTTT.

A remark on this clonotype: It may be a read error: a sequence one base away is much more abundant. The V call is TRBV6-5, the J call TRBJ2-3, with 8 bases lining up with TRBD2. The CDR3 runs 18 residues. Germline CDR1 and CDR2: MNHEY and SVGAGI. The CDR3 DNA follows: TGTGCCAGCAGTCACTCTTCGAAAGCGGGAGTTGTCACAGATACGCAGTATTTT. Protein product: CASSHSSKAGVVTDTQYF.

V usage is TRBV2 and J usage is TRBJ1-5; no reliable D call. V shed 5 bases and J shed 9 bases, with 14 bases lying between them. The CDR3 contains 13 residues. From germline, CDR1 is SNHLY and CDR2 FYNNEI. This CDR3 reads CASSSDGSGPQHF. The DNA for the CDR3 is TGTGCCAGCAGTTCGGACGGGTCTGGGCCCCAGCATTTT.

The rearrangement links TRBV10-3 to TRBJ2-3, with 7 bases matching TRBD2. J lost 2 bases, V lost 6 bases, and 8 bases had no gene match. CDR1 ENHRY and CDR2 SYGVKD come from the germline V gene. There are 15 residues in the CDR3. The CDR3 DNA sequence: TGTGCCATCAGGACGGGACTACCAAACACAGATACGCAGTATTTT. Amino acid sequence: CAIRTGLPNTDTQYF.

This chain joins TRBV20-1 and TRBJ1-2; TRBD1 aligns across 7 bases. V trimming: 2 bases; J trimming: 4 bases; junction bases outside the gene matches: 7. Germline CDR1 reads DFQATT; CDR2 reads SNEGSKA (reference sequence). The CDR3 totals 14 residues. The CDR3 protein is CSARTNTGVYGYTF. DNA of the CDR3: TGCAGTGCTAGAACCAATACAGGGGTCTATGGCTACACCTTC.